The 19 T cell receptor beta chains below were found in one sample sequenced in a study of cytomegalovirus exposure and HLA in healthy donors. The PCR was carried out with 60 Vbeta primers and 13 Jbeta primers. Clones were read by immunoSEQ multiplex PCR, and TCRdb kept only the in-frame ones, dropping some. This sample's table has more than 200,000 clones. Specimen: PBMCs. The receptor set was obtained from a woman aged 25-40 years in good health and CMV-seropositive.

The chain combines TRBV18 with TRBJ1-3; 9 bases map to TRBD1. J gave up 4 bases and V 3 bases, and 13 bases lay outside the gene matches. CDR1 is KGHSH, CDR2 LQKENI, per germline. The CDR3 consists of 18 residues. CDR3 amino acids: CASSPGTGSLGIGNTIYF. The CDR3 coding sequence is TGTGCCAGCTCACCCGGGACAGGGTCCCTAGGGATCGGAAACACCATATATTTT.

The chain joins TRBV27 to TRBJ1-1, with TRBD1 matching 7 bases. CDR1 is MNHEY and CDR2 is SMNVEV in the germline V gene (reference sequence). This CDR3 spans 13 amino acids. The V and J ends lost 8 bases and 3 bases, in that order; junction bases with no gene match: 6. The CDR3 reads CASGPRGYTEAFF. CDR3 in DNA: TGTGCCAGCGGCCCCAGGGGGTACACTGAAGCTTTCTTT.

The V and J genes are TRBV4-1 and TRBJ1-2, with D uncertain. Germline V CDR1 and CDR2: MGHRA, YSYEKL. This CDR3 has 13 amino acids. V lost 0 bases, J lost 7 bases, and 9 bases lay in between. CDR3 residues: CASSQDPGLGYTF. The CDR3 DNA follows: TGCGCCAGCAGCCAAGATCCGGGTCTTGGCTACACCTTC.

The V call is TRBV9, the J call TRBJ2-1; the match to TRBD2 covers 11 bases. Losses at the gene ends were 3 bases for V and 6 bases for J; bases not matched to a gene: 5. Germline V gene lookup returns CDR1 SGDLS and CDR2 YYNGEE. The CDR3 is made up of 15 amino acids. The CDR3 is CASSAGLAEVNEQFF. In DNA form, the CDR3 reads TGTGCCAGCAGCGCGGGACTAGCGGAAGTCAATGAGCAGTTCTTC.

The CDR3 reads CASSSEPGQADWSYNSPLHF. CDR3 sequence (DNA): TGTGCCAGCAGCTCCGAACCGGGACAGGCCGACTGGTCCTATAATTCACCCCTCCACTTT. The chain combines TRBV13 with TRBJ1-6; 8 nucleotides match TRBD1. Germline V gives CDR1 PRHDT, CDR2 FYEKMQ (reference sequence). The CDR3 sequence is 20 residues long. After removal of 4 bases from V and 1 base from J, the junction contained 15 bases not matched to a gene.

This CDR3 is CASGSPPTGATEAFF. Here the CDR3 DNA reads TGTGCTAGTGGTTCGCCACCGACAGGGGCCACTGAAGCTTTCTTT. This chain joins TRBV12-5 and TRBJ1-1; 8 bases agree with TRBD1. The ends lost 4 bases at V and 4 bases at J; junction bases unmatched: 8. The CDR3 sequence is 15 residues long. CDR1 is LGHNT and CDR2 is FRNRAP in the germline V gene.

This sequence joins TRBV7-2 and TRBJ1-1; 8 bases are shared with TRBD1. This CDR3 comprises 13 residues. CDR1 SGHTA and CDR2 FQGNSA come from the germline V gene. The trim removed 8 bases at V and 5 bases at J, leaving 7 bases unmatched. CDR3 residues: CASASGGRTEAFF. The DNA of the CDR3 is TGTGCCAGCGCCTCAGGGGGCAGGACTGAAGCTTTCTTT.

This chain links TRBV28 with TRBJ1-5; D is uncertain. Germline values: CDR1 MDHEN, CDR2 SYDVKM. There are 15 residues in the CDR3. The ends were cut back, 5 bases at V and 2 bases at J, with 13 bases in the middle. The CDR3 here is CASSPMRRRNQPQHF. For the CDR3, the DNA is TGTGCCAGCAGTCCTATGCGGAGGCGCAATCAGCCCCAGCATTTT. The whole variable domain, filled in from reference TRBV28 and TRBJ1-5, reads DVKVTQSSRYLVKRTGEKVFLECVQDMDHENMFWYRQDPGLGLRLIYFSYDVKMKEKGDIPEGYSVSREKKERFSLILESASTNQTSMYLCASSPMRRRNQPQHFGDGTRLSIL.

CDR3 loop: CASSWGLAGGYEQYF. The CDR3 DNA reads as TGCGCCAGCAGCTGGGGACTAGCGGGAGGGTACGAGCAGTACTTC. V is TRBV5-1 and J is TRBJ2-7, with 16 bases fitting TRBD2. Trimming took 3 bases from V and 4 from J; bases not matched to a gene: 1. The CDR3 length is 15 residues. Germline-derived CDR1 and CDR2 are SGHRS and YFSETQ.

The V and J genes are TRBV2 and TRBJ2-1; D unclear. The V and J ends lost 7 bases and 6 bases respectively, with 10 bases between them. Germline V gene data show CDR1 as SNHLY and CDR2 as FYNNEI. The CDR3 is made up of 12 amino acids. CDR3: CASKLTGNEQFF. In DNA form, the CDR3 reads TGTGCCAGCAAATTAACGGGCAATGAGCAGTTCTTC.

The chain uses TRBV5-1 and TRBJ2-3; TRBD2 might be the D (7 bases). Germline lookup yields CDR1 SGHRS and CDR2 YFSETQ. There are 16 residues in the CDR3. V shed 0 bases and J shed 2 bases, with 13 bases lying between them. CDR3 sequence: CASSLDGGAYTDTQYF. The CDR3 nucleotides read TGCGCCAGCAGCTTGGATGGGGGGGCTTACACAGATACGCAGTATTTT.

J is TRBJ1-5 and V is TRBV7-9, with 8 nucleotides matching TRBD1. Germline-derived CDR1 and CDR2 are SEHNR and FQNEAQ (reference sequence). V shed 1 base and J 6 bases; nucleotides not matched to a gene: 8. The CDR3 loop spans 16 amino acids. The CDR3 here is CASSLEAGGGGQPQHF. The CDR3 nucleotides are TGTGCCAGCAGCTTAGAGGCAGGGGGCGGGGGTCAGCCCCAGCATTTT. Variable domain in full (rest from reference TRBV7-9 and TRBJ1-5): DTGVSQNPRHKITKRGQNVTFRCDPISEHNRLYWYRQTLGQGPEFLTYFQNEAQLEKSRLLSDRFSAERPKGSFSTLEIQRTEQGDSAMYLCASSLEAGGGGQPQHFGDGTRLSIL.

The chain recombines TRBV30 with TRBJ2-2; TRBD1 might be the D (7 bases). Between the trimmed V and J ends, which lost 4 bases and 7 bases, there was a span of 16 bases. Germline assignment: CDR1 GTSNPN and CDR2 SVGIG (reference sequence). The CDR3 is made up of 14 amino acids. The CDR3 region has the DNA TGTGCCTGGACTTACAGGGGAGGATACGGGGAGCTGTTTTTT. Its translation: CAWTYRGGYGELFF.

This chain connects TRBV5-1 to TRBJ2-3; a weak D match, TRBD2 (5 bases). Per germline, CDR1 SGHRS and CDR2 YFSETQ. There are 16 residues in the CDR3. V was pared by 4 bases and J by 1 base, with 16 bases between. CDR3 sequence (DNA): TGCGCCAGCAGCCTGGACCCCCCGAGGGGCACAGATACGCAGTATTTT. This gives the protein CASSLDPPRGTDTQYF.

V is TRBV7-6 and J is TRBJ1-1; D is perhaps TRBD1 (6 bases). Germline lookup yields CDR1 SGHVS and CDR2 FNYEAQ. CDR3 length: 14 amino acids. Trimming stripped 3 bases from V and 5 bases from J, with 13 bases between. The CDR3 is CASSFQGWQTEAFF. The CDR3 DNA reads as TGTGCCAGCAGCTTTCAGGGGTGGCAGACTGAAGCTTTCTTT.

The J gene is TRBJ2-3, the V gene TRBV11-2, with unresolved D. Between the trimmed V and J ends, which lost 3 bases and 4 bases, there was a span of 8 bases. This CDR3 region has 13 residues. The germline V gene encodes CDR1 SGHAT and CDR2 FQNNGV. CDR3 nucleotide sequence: TGTGCCAGCAGCTTCCGTTTCTCAGATACGCAGTATTTT. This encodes CASSFRFSDTQYF.

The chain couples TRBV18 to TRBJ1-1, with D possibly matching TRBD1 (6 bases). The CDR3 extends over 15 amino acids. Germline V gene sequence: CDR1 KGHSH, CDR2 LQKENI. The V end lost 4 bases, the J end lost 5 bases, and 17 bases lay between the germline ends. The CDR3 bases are TGTGCCAGCTCACGGAATCAGGGGTCGGGGACTGAAGCTTTCTTT. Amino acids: CASSRNQGSGTEAFF.

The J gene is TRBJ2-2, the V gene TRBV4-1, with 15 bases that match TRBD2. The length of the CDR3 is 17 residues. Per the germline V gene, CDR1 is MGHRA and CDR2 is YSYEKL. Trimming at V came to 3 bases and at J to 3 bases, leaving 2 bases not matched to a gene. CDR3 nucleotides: TGCGCCAGCAGCCATGGGACTAGCGGGGGGTACACCGGGGAGCTGTTTTTT. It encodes CASSHGTSGGYTGELFF.

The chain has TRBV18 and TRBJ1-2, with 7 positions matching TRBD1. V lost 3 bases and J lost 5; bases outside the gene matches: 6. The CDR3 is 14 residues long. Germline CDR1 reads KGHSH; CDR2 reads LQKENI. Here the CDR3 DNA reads TGTGCCAGCTCACCCGGACAGGAGAGGTATGGCTACACCTTC. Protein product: CASSPGQERYGYTF.